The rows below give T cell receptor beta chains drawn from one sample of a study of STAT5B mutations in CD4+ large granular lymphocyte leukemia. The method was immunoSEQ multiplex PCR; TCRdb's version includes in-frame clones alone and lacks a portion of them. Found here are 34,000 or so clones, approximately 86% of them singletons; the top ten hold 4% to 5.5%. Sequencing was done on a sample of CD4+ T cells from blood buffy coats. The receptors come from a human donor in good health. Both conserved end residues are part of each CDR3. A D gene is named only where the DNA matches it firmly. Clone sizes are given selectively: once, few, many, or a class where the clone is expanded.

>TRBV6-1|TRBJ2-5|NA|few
CASSEHPGLETQYF
TGTGCCAGCAGTGAACATCCGGGACTGGAGACCCAGTACTTC
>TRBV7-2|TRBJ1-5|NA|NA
CASSLGSRSGNQPQHF
TGTGCCAGCAGCTTAGGTTCAAGATCGGGCAATCAGCCCCAGCATTTT
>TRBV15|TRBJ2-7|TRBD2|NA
CATSRSPSGRDSYEQYF
TGTGCCACCAGCAGATCACCGTCGGGGAGGGACTCCTACGAGCAGTACTTC
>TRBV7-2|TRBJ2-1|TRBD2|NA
CASSQLAGVRNEQFF
TGTGCCAGCAGCCAGTTAGCGGGAGTACGCAATGAGCAGTTCTTC
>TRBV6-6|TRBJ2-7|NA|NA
CASRPTGLGEQYF
TGTGCCAGCAGGCCAACAGGGTTAGGCGAGCAGTACTTC
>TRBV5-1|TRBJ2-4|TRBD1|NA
CASSRTGGRIQYF
TGCGCCAGCAGCCGGACAGGGGGCCGCATTCAGTACTTC
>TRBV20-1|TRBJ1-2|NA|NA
CSAREEGYTF
TGCAGTGCTAGGGAGGAAGGCTACACCTTC
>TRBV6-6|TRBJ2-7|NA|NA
CASALAEPTEQYF
TGTGCCAGCGCCCTAGCAGAACCTACCGAGCAGTACTTC
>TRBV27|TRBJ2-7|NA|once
CASSLDPVAYEQYF
TGTGCCAGCAGTTTGGATCCGGTGGCCTACGAGCAGTACTTC
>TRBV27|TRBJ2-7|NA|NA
CASRLKLGTDEQYF
TGTGCCAGCAGGCTTAAACTAGGTACGGACGAGCAGTACTTC
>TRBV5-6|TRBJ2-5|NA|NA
CASSFWGEPRETQYF
TGTGCCAGCAGCTTCTGGGGGGAGCCCCGGGAGACCCAGTACTTC
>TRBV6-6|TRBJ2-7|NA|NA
CASSTLAGKGEQYF
TGTGCCAGCAGTACCCTAGCCGGGAAGGGCGAGCAGTACTTC
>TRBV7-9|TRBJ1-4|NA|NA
CASSSPRGLGEKLFF
TGTGCCAGCAGCTCCCCCAGGGGACTTGGAGAAAAACTGTTTTTT
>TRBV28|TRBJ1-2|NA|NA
CASSVTDFYGYTF
TGTGCCAGCAGCGTGACAGACTTCTATGGCTACACCTTC
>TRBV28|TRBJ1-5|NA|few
CASSLPAGARSNQPQHF
TGTGCCAGCAGTTTACCGGCAGGGGCGCGAAGCAATCAGCCCCAGCATTTT
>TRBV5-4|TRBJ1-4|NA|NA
CASSFSISVNEKLFF
TGTGCCAGCAGCTTTTCGATCAGCGTCAATGAAAAACTGTTTTTT
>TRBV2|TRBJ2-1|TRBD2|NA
CASTSGLVTEQFF
TGTGCCAGCACTAGCGGGCTCGTGACTGAGCAGTTCTTC
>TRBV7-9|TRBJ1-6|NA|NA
CASSLGRRDSPLHF
TGTGCCAGCAGCTTGGGACGAAGGGATTCACCCCTCCACTTT
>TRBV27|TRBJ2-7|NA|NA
CASRRTALYEQYF
TGTGCCAGCCGGAGGACAGCCCTTTACGAGCAGTACTTC
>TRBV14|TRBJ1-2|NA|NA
CASSPQQGRNYGYTF
TGTGCCAGCAGCCCCCAACAGGGAAGGAACTATGGCTACACCTTC
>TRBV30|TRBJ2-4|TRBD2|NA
CAWSPGLANKNIQYF
TGTGCCTGGAGTCCGGGACTAGCGAACAAAAACATTCAGTACTTC
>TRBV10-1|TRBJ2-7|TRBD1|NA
CASSRTGGNYEQYF
TGCGCCAGCAGTCGAACAGGGGGAAACTACGAGCAGTACTTC
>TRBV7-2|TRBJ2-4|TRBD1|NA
CASSPRTGNRTKNIQYF
TGTGCCAGCAGCCCACGGACAGGGAACCGGACCAAAAACATTCAGTACTTC
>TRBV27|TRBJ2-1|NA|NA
CASSINRDNEQFF
TGTGCCAGCAGTATAAACCGGGACAATGAGCAGTTCTTC
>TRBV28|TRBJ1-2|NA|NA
CATTLTGGYGYTF
TGTGCCACCACTTTAACGGGCGGCTATGGCTACACCTTC
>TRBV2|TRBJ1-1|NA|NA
CASRREGYTEAFF
TGTGCCAGCAGGCGGGAGGGCTACACTGAAGCTTTCTTT
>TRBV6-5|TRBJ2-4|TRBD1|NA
CASSTQGQAAHF
TGTGCCAGCAGTACGCAAGGACAGGCAGCTCACTTC
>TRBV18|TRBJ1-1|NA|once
CASSPGGARNTEAFF
TGTGCCAGCTCACCCGGGGGGGCACGGAACACTGAAGCTTTCTTT
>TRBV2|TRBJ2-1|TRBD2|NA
CASRRTSSYNEQFF
TGTGCCAGCAGAAGGACTAGCTCCTACAATGAGCAGTTCTTC
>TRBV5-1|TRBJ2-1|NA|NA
CASSLGFVSSYNEQFF
TGCGCCAGCAGCTTGGGTTTCGTCAGCTCCTACAATGAGCAGTTCTTC
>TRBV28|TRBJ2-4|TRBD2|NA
CASSSGLAGSWGIQYF
TGTGCCAGCAGTAGCGGACTAGCGGGGAGTTGGGGCATTCAGTACTTC
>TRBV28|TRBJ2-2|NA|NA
CASSYGRNTGELFF
TGTGCCAGCAGTTACGGAAGGAACACCGGGGAGCTGTTTTTT
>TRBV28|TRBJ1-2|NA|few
CASNPQLNYGYTF
TGTGCCAGCAACCCCCAGCTGAACTATGGCTACACCTTC
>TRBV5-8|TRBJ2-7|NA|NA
CASTRDTYEQYF
TGTGCCAGCACCCGGGACACCTACGAGCAGTACTTC